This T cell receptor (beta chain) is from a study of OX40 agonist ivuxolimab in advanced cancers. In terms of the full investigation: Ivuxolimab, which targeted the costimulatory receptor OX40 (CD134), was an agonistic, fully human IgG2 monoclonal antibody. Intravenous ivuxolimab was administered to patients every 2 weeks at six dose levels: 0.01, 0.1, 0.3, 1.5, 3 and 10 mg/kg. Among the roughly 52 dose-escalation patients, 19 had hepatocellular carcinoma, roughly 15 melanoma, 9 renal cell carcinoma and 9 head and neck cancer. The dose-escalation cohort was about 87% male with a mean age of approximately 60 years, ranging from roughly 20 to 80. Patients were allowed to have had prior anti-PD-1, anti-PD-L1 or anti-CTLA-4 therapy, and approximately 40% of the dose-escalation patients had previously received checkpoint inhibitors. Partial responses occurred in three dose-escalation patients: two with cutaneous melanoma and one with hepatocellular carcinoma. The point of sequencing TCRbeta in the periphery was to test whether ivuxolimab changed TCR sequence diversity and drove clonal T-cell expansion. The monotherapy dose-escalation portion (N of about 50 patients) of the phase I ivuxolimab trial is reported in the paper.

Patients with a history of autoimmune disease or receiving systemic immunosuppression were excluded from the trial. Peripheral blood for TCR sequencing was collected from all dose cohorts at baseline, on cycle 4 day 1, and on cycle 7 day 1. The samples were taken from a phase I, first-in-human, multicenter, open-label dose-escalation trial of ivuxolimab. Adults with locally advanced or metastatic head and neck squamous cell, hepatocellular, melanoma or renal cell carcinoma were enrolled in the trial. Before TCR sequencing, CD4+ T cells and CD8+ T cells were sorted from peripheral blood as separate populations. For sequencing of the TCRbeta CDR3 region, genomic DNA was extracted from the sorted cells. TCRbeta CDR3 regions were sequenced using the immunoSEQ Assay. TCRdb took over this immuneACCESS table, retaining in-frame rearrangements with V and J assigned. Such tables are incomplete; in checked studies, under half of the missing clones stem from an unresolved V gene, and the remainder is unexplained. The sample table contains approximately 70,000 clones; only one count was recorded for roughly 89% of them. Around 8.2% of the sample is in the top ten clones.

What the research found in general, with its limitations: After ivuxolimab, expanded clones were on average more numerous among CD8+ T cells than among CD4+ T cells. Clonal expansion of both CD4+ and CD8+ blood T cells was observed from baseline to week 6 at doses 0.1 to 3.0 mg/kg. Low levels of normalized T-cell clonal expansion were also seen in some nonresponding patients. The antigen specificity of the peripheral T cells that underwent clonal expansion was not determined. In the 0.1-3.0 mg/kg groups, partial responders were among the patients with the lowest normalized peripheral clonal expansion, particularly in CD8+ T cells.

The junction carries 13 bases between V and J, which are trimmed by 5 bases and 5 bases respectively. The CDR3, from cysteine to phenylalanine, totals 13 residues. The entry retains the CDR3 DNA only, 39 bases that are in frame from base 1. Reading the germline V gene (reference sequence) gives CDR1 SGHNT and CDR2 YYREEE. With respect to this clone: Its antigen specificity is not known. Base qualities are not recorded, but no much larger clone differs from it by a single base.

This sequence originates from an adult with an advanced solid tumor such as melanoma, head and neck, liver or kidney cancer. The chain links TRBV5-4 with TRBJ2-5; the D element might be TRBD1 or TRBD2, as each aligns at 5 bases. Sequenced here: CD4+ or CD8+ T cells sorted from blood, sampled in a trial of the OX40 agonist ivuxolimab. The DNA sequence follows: TGTGCCAGCAGGGGGGTAAACAGGGAGACCCAGTACTTC. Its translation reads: CASRGVNRETQYF.